These 5 T cell receptor beta chains share one sample of origin, sequenced in a study of T cell repertoires in ileal Crohn's disease. The method was immunoSEQ multiplex PCR; TCRdb's version includes in-frame clones alone and lacks a portion of them. Of around 14,000 clones listed, 80% are singletons. Sequenced: ileal tissue. The receptor source for this set is an adult with Crohn's disease.

The chain is built from TRBV27 and TRBJ2-7; a possible D gene is TRBD1 (6 bases). Deletions cut 2 bases from V and 5 bases from J, with 13 bases between. The CDR3 consists of 14 residues. Germline loops: CDR1 MNHEY, CDR2 SMNVEV (reference sequence). DNA of the CDR3: TGTGCCAGCAGTTTAGCAGGGGCAGTCCACGAGCAGTACTTC. This translates into CASSLAGAVHEQYF.

With respect to this clone: The same CDR3 arises from other DNA sequences in this sample as well. The chain links TRBV27 to TRBJ1-2; tentatively, D is TRBD1 (5 bases). Between the trimmed V and J ends, which lost 3 bases and 2 bases, there was a span of 10 bases. This CDR3 contains 14 residues. Per the germline V gene, CDR1 is MNHEY and CDR2 is SMNVEV (reference sequence). CDR3 amino acids: CASSLQGGNYGYTF. The CDR3, as DNA: TGTGCCAGCAGTTTGCAGGGAGGAAACTATGGCTACACCTTC.

The chain couples TRBV6-1 to TRBJ1-3; D remains ambiguous. Per the germline V gene, CDR1 is MNHNS and CDR2 is SASEGT. V gave up 4 bases and J gave up 1 base, with 8 bases separating them. The CDR3 consists of 14 residues. CDR3 amino acids: CASSVTPSGNTIYF. CDR3 nucleotide sequence: TGTGCCAGCAGTGTGACACCTTCTGGAAACACCATATATTTT.

The CDR3 DNA reads TGTGCCAGCAGCTTGGCCTATCGGACTAGCGTAGAGACCCAGTACTTC. Amino acid sequence: CASSLAYRTSVETQYF. This chain links TRBV5-8 with TRBJ2-5, with 9 bases aligning to TRBD2. Germline V gene lookup returns CDR1 SGHTS and CDR2 YDEGEE. This CDR3 contains 16 residues. Trimming took 0 bases from V and 4 from J; bases not matched to a gene: 7.

This clone showed up just once. CDR3 coding DNA: TGTGCCAGTAGTCTTCGCAGGGATAGCAATCAGCCCCAGCATTTT. This encodes CASSLRRDSNQPQHF. The chain combines TRBV19 with TRBJ1-5; TRBD1 is a possible D gene (5 bases). CDR3 length: 15 amino acids. Germline CDR1 reads LNHDA; CDR2 reads SQIVND (reference sequence). The ends were cut back, 5 bases at V and 0 bases at J, with 11 bases in the middle.